What follows are 32 T cell receptor beta chains derived from one specimen sequenced in a study of radiotherapy plus CTLA-4 blockade in lung cancer. Generated by immunoSEQ multiplex PCR, the TCRdb table keeps only in-frame clones and is missing some. The table lists 95,000 to 150,000 clones, approximately 90% of them singletons. The source material was peripheral blood, sampled from a patient treated with radiotherapy plus ipilimumab. The origin of the receptors is a human donor with non-small cell lung cancer that progressed on radiotherapy plus ipilimumab.

The chain couples TRBV6-5 to TRBJ1-5; D possibly corresponds to TRBD1 (5 bases). V was trimmed by 0 bases and J by 4 bases, leaving 10 bases between them. The CDR3 sequence is 15 residues long. Germline V CDR1 and CDR2: MNHEY, SVGAGI. This CDR3 is CASSYSGQDNQPQHF. The CDR3 coding sequence is TGTGCCAGCAGTTACTCCGGACAAGATAATCAGCCCCAGCATTTT.

The chain links TRBV7-2 to TRBJ1-5; possibly TRBD1 for D (6 bases). Trimming shortened V by 4 bases and J by 2 bases, and 15 bases separated the two germline ends. Germline-derived CDR1 and CDR2 are SGHTA and FQGNSA. The CDR3 consists of 16 residues. The CDR3 spells CASSYQTGFGNQPQHF. Here the CDR3 DNA reads TGTGCCAGCAGCTACCAAACAGGGTTTGGCAATCAGCCCCAGCATTTT. Complete variable domain (other parts from reference TRBV7-2 and TRBJ1-5): GAGVSQSPSNKVTEKGKDVELRCDPISGHTALYWYRQSLGQGLEFLIYFQGNSAPDKSGLPSDRFSAERTGGSVSTLTIQRTQQEDSAVYLCASSYQTGFGNQPQHFGDGTRLSIL.

This clone was counted a few times. The genes are TRBV4-1 and TRBJ1-4, with D tentatively TRBD1 (5 bases). The CDR3 is 15 amino acids. Germline loops: CDR1 MGHRA, CDR2 YSYEKL. The V end was cut by 1 base, the J end by 3 bases, with 9 bases between. The CDR3 sequence is CASSQVRQSNEKLFF. The CDR3 region has the DNA TGCGCCAGCAGCCAAGTGAGACAGTCTAATGAAAAACTGTTTTTT.

This chain uses TRBV2 with TRBJ1-4; tentative D call: TRBD1 (5 bases). CDR3 length equals 11 residues. CDR1 SNHLY and CDR2 FYNNEI come from the germline V gene. Trimming shortened V by 10 bases and J by 8 bases, and 11 bases separated the two germline ends. The CDR3 loop reads CATRGKEKLFF. CDR3 sequence (DNA): TGTGCCACCCGGGGGAAAGAAAAACTGTTTTTT.

J is TRBJ2-5 and V is TRBV19; TRBD1 matches at 8 bases. The CDR3 is made up of 14 amino acids. Losses at the gene ends were 7 bases for V and 1 base for J; bases not matched to a gene: 5. Looked up from germline, CDR1 is LNHDA and CDR2 is SQIVND (reference sequence). DNA of the CDR3: TGTGCCAGTACCTCAGGACAGGGCCAAGAGACCCAGTACTTC. Translating gives CASTSGQGQETQYF.

A remark on this clone: The identical CDR3 is also encoded by other nucleotide sequences in the sample. This chain joins TRBV9 and TRBJ2-3; no definite D call. Trimming took off 0 bases at V and 1 base at J, with 0 bases between the two ends. Germline CDR1 reads SGDLS; CDR2 reads YYNGEE. This CDR3 is built from 12 residues. The CDR3 loop reads CASSVGTDTQYF. The CDR3 nucleotides read TGTGCCAGCAGCGTAGGCACAGATACGCAGTATTTT. The variable domain in full, with the rest retrieved from reference TRBV9 and TRBJ2-3, is DSGVTQTPKHLITATGQRVTLRCSPRSGDLSVYWYQQSLDQGLQFLIQYYNGEERAKGNILERFSAQQFPDLHSELNLSSLELGDSALYFCASSVGTDTQYFGPGTRLTVL.

The rearrangement links TRBV19 to TRBJ1-1; 7 positions match TRBD1. Trimming cost V 7 bases and J 5 bases; bases outside gene matches: 13. Germline V lookup: CDR1 LNHDA, CDR2 SQIVND (reference sequence). The length of the CDR3 is 15 residues. The CDR3 region has the DNA TGTGCCAGTAATGGAGCCAGACAGGGAGGGACTGAAGCTTTCTTT. Its translation: CASNGARQGGTEAFF.

A note on this clone: Additional DNA sequences in this sample encode the identical CDR3. This chain joins TRBV25-1 and TRBJ2-7; no firm D call. The V and J ends lost 4 bases and 5 bases respectively, with 6 bases between them. CDR3 length: 11 amino acids. Per germline, CDR1 MGHDK and CDR2 SYGVNS. The chain's CDR3 is CASSVLHEQYF. The CDR3 bases are TGTGCCAGCAGTGTACTCCACGAGCAGTACTTC.

The gene calls are TRBV9 and TRBJ2-2; D gene ambiguous. This CDR3 spans 16 amino acids. V was cut by 4 bases and J by 6 bases, with 19 bases left in between. Per germline, CDR1 SGDLS and CDR2 YYNGEE. The DNA for the CDR3 is TGTGCCAGCAGCCCCCGCTTACCTTCTAGAGCCGGGGAGCTGTTTTTT. The encoded protein is CASSPRLPSRAGELFF.

This sequence joins TRBV5-1 and TRBJ1-1, with a tentative D call TRBD1 (6 bases). Trimming took off 2 bases at V and 0 bases at J, with 17 bases between the two ends. Per the germline V gene, CDR1 is SGHRS and CDR2 is YFSETQ. The CDR3 spans 17 residues. In DNA form, the CDR3 reads TGCGCCAGCAGCTTTGACGGGACACCGGGGATGAACACTGAAGCTTTCTTT. The encoded protein is CASSFDGTPGMNTEAFF.

The V call is TRBV19, the J call TRBJ1-2; D not certain. With 7 bases removed from V and 0 bases from J, the gap between germline ends came to 18 bases. This CDR3 contains 16 residues. Germline V gene sequence: CDR1 LNHDA, CDR2 SQIVND (reference sequence). The CDR3 DNA reads TGTGCCAGTATGATGGACGGTGGCAGACCTAACTATGGCTACACCTTC. It specifies CASMMDGGRPNYGYTF.

The CDR3 loop reads CASSAGASVFPSTDTQYF. The CDR3 DNA reads TGTGCCAGCAGTGCTGGGGCGAGCGTGTTCCCTAGCACAGATACGCAGTATTTT. This chain connects TRBV6-1 to TRBJ2-3; D is perhaps TRBD1 (5 bases). The germline CDR1 and CDR2 sequences are MNHNS and SASEGT. Between the trimmed V and J ends, which lost 4 bases and 0 bases, there was a span of 20 bases. CDR3 length: 18 residues.

J is TRBJ1-6 and V is TRBV2; no firm D call. Trimming shortened V by 7 bases and J by 11 bases, and 12 bases separated the two germline ends. The CDR3 consists of 12 residues. The germline CDR1 and CDR2 sequences are SNHLY and FYNNEI. The CDR3 loop reads CASNGGKAPLHF. As DNA, the CDR3 is TGTGCCAGCAACGGAGGAAAGGCACCCCTCCACTTT. Filled out from reference TRBV2 and TRBJ1-6, the complete variable domain reads EPEVTQTPSHQVTQMGQEVILRCVPISNHLYFYWYRQILGQKVEFLVSFYNNEISEKSEIFDDQFSVERPDGSNFTLKIRSTKLEDSAMYFCASNGGKAPLHFGNGTRLTVT.

The chain joins TRBV5-4 to TRBJ2-5, with 8 bases matching TRBD2. The CDR3 is made up of 14 amino acids. V was clipped by 4 bases and J by 0 bases; unmatched bases: 2. Germline V CDR1 and CDR2: SGHNT, YYREEE (reference sequence). CDR3 sequence: CASSPGGYQETQYF. CDR3 coding DNA: TGTGCCAGCAGCCCGGGGGGGTACCAAGAGACCCAGTACTTC.

The chain employs TRBV2 and TRBJ2-1; maybe TRBD2 (5 bases). The CDR3 consists of 15 residues. V was shortened by 2 bases and J by 2 bases, with 10 bases between the two germline ends. The germline V gene encodes CDR1 SNHLY and CDR2 FYNNEI. CDR3 in DNA: TGTGCCAGCAGTGAAACGAGCGGAGCCTACAATGAGCAGTTCTTC. Translation: CASSETSGAYNEQFF.

This sequence joins TRBV2 and TRBJ1-1; TRBD1 might be the D (6 bases). Trimming removed 4 bases at V and 7 bases at J, with 16 bases between. Germline CDR1 is SNHLY and CDR2 is FYNNEI. The CDR3 is 14 amino acids. The CDR3 loop reads CASSGGGAVVEAFF. CDR3 in DNA: TGTGCCAGCAGTGGAGGGGGTGCGGTAGTTGAAGCTTTCTTT.

This sequence joins TRBV12-2 and TRBJ2-7; the table assigns TRBD2, which was not confirmed against the DNA. TRBV12-2 is a pseudogene. The CDR3 totals 16 residues. The CDR3 loop reads CASRRLAAYSIREQYF. The CDR3 region has the DNA TGTGCAAGTCGCAGACTAGCGGCCTACTCCATTCGGGAGCAGTACTTC.

V usage is TRBV7-2 and J usage is TRBJ2-5; D ambiguous. V lost 5 bases and J 10 bases, leaving 11 bases between the germline ends. The CDR3 has 11 residues. From germline, CDR1 is SGHTA and CDR2 FQGNSA. The DNA for the CDR3 is TGTGCCAGCAGCCCCGACGAAGGCCAGTACTTC. Translated, it gives CASSPDEGQYF.

The chain recombines TRBV27 with TRBJ1-5; tentatively, D is TRBD1 (5 bases). Trimming removed 5 bases from V and 5 bases from J, with 13 bases in between. The CDR3 runs 14 residues. Germline CDR1 reads MNHEY; CDR2 reads SMNVEV (reference sequence). CDR3 nucleotide sequence: TGTGCCAGCAGTGGCCCGGGACCCGATCAGCCCCAGCATTTT. Its translation is CASSGPGPDQPQHF.

This clone was recorded a few times. This chain links TRBV6-5 with TRBJ2-2; D is undetermined. The germline CDR1 and CDR2 sequences are MNHEY and SVGAGI. The CDR3 is 16 amino acids. V was shortened by 2 bases and J by 2 bases, with 12 bases between the two germline ends. The CDR3 reads CASSYRRSHNTGELFF. CDR3 bases: TGTGCCAGCAGTTACCGGCGTTCCCATAACACCGGGGAGCTGTTTTTT.

This rearrangement joins TRBV27 to TRBJ2-4, with D perhaps TRBD2 (6 bases). The V gene lost 6 bases and the J gene lost 6 bases, with 18 bases spanning the gap. The V gene's germline CDR1 is MNHEY and CDR2 SMNVEV (reference sequence). CDR3 length: 15 residues. The CDR3: CASSPAGGRGNIQYF. CDR3 nucleotide sequence: TGTGCCAGCAGCCCCGCGGGTGGGCGGGGAAACATTCAGTACTTC.

The chain employs TRBV6-1 and TRBJ1-2; D remains unclear. The germline gives CDR1 MNHNS, CDR2 SASEGT. This CDR3 is built from 15 residues. With 2 bases removed from V and 0 bases from J, the gap between germline ends came to 10 bases. In DNA form, the CDR3 reads TGTGCCAGCAGTGAACGATCGGCGTCTAACTATGGCTACACCTTC. This sequence encodes CASSERSASNYGYTF.

The V call is TRBV6-5, the J call TRBJ1-2, with D possibly TRBD1 on 6 matching bases. V lost 4 bases and J lost 8, with 20 bases in between. The germline V gene encodes CDR1 MNHEY and CDR2 SVGAGI. The CDR3 runs to 15 residues. The CDR3 region has the DNA TGTGCCAGCAGTTTCGGGGGGGGCAGGGCTGGAGGCTACACCTTC. As protein: CASSFGGGRAGGYTF.

V is TRBV27 and J is TRBJ1-2; TRBD1 matches 12 bases. The CDR3 is 15 amino acids. Germline CDR1 MNHEY, CDR2 SMNVEV (reference sequence). Trimming took 4 bases from V and 8 from J; bases not matched to a gene: 8. The CDR3 nucleotides are TGTGCCAGCAGTTCAGCGGGACAGGGGGCGTTCGGCTACACCTTC. Translation: CASSSAGQGAFGYTF.

The chain has TRBV29-1 and TRBJ2-1; D is perhaps TRBD1 (5 bases). The CDR3 is made up of 12 amino acids. Germline loops: CDR1 SQVTM, CDR2 ANQGSEA. Deletions cut 6 bases from V and 6 bases from J, with 12 bases between. The CDR3 nucleotides are TGCAGCGTGTTTCAAGACAGCAATGAGCAGTTCTTC. This sequence encodes CSVFQDSNEQFF.

The chain is built from TRBV7-9 and TRBJ2-1; 7 nucleotides align to TRBD2. V was clipped by 2 bases and J by 9 bases; unmatched bases: 10. Germline loops: CDR1 SEHNR, CDR2 FQNEAQ (reference sequence). This CDR3 has 15 amino acids. CDR3 in amino acids: CASSLKGGGFFEQFF. The CDR3 nucleotides read TGTGCCAGCAGCTTAAAGGGCGGGGGATTTTTTGAGCAGTTCTTC.

The chain couples TRBV25-1 to TRBJ2-3; possibly TRBD1 for D (6 bases). CDR3 length equals 15 residues. The germline V gene encodes CDR1 MGHDK and CDR2 SYGVNS. V was pared by 4 bases and J by 5 bases, with 16 bases between. The CDR3 loop is CASSVAGVVQDTQYF. CDR3 coding DNA: TGTGCCAGCAGTGTCGCAGGGGTTGTTCAAGATACGCAGTATTTT. Full variable domain (rest looked up from reference TRBV25-1 and TRBJ2-3): EADIYQTPRYLVIGTGKKITLECSQTMGHDKMYWYQQDPGMELHLIHYSYGVNSTEKGDLSSESTVSRIRTEHFPLTLESARPSHTSQYLCASSVAGVVQDTQYFGPGTRLTVL.

J is TRBJ1-4 and V is TRBV10-3; 11 nucleotides agree with TRBD1. The germline CDR1 and CDR2 sequences are ENHRY and SYGVKD. Trimming cost V 7 bases and J 6 bases; bases outside gene matches: 4. CDR3 size: 14 residues. The CDR3 DNA is TGTGCCATCAAACCGGGACAGGGGGATGAAAAACTGTTTTTT. Its translation is CAIKPGQGDEKLFF.

The J gene is TRBJ1-5, the V gene TRBV5-8; 7 bases are a match to TRBD1. There are 15 residues in the CDR3. J lost 5 bases, V lost 4 bases, and 9 bases had no gene match. Germline CDR1 and CDR2: SGHTS and YDEGEE. The CDR3 region has the DNA TGTGCCAGCAGCAGGGGACAGCTAGCTTATCAGCCCCAGCATTTT. Amino acid sequence: CASSRGQLAYQPQHF.

This rearrangement joins TRBV6-1 to TRBJ2-3; D unresolved. The V gene lost 2 bases and the J gene lost 8 bases, with 14 bases spanning the gap. Germline lookup yields CDR1 MNHNS and CDR2 SASEGT. The CDR3 is 14 amino acids. CDR3: CASSEFGPRGTQYF. The DNA for the CDR3 is TGTGCCAGCAGTGAATTCGGACCTCGCGGTACGCAGTATTTT.

This sequence joins TRBV25-1 and TRBJ2-7; no firm D call. The CDR3 is made up of 16 amino acids. Trimming shortened V by 2 bases and J by 3 bases, and 17 bases separated the two germline ends. Germline CDR1 is MGHDK and CDR2 is SYGVNS. The CDR3 coding sequence is TGTGCCAGCAGTGAACTTGACGGGCAAGCTGACTACGAGCAGTACTTC. Translating gives CASSELDGQADYEQYF.

This sequence joins TRBV10-1 and TRBJ1-1; 7 bases agree with TRBD1. The junction had 3 bases not matched to a gene; V was cut back by 2 bases and J by 3 bases. The length of the CDR3 is 14 residues. CDR1 WNHNN and CDR2 SYGVQD come from the germline V gene (reference sequence). CDR3 region: CASSETRGYTEAFF. For the CDR3, the DNA is TGCGCCAGCAGTGAGACCAGGGGGTACACTGAAGCTTTCTTT.